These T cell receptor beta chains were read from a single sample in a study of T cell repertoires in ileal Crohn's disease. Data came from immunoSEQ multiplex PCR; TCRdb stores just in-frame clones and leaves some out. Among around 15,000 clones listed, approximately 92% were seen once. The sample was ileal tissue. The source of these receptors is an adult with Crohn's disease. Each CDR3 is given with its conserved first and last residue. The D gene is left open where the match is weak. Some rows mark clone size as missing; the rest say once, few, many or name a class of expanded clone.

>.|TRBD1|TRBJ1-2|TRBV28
TGTGCCAGCAGTCTCAGGGGGGGAGAATATGGCTACACCTTC
CASSLRGGEYGYTF
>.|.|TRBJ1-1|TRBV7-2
TGTGCCAGCAGTTTACACAGGGAAGCTGAAGCTTTCTTT
CASSLHREAEAFF
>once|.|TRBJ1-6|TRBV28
TGTGCCAGCAGTTTACGGGGATTACCCCTCCACTTT
CASSLRGLPLHF
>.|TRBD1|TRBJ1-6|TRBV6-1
TGTGCCAGCAGTGAAGCGGGGAGGGGACAGACCACCCCCCTCCACTTT
CASSEAGRGQTTPLHF
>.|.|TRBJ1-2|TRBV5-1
TGCGCCACCATTCCCCTGGGGGGAGGCTACACCTTC
CATIPLGGGYTF
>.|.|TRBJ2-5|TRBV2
TGTGCCAGCCTGAGAGGGGCGCAGGGGGAGACCCAGTACTTC
CASLRGAQGETQYF
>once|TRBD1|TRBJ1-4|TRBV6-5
TGTGCCAGCAGTAGTGGACAGGGTCCAAATGAAAAACTGTTTTTT
CASSSGQGPNEKLFF
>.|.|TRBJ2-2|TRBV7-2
TGTGCCAGCAGCTCTTCTAGAAACACCGGGGAGCTGTTTTTT
CASSSSRNTGELFF
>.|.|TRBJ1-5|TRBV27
TGTGCCAGCAGTCCTCAGGGGTTAGGGCCCCAGCATTTT
CASSPQGLGPQHF
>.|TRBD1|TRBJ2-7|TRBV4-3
TGCGCCAGCAGCCAAGACCAGGGGACAGGGGGCTACGAGCAGTACTTC
CASSQDQGTGGYEQYF
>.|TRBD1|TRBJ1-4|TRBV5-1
TGCGCCAGCAGCCGGAGTGGGACAGGGTATGAAAAACTGTTTTTT
CASSRSGTGYEKLFF
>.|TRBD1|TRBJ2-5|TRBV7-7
TGTGCTAGCAGCCCTACAGGGGGGCAGGGGGAGACCCAGTACTTC
CASSPTGGQGETQYF
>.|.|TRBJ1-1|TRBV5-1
TGCGCCAGCAGCTTGGAGACGAGTAGGAACACTGAAGCTTTCTTT
CASSLETSRNTEAFF
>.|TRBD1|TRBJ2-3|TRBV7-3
TGTGCCAGCAGCTTAACGGGACGACAGGGGAGCACAGATACGCAGTATTTT
CASSLTGRQGSTDTQYF
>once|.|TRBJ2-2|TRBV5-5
TGTGCCAGCAGCTGGGGGACACCTAACACCGGGGAGCTGTTTTTT
CASSWGTPNTGELFF
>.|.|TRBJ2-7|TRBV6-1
TGTGCCAGCAGTCGGGACGAGGGAGGCACCTACGAGCAGTACTTC
CASSRDEGGTYEQYF
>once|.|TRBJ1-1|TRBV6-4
TGTGCCAGCAGTGTAGCTAGGAACACTGAAGCTTTCTTT
CASSVARNTEAFF
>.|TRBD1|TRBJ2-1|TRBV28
TGTGCCAGCAGCAGACTCAGGGGGACAGACAATGAGCAGTTCTTC
CASSRLRGTDNEQFF
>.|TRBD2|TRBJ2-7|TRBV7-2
TGTGCCAGCAGCTTTTGGGGCGGGGGGCGATCTTACGAGCAGTACTTC
CASSFWGGGRSYEQYF
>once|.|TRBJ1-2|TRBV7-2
TGTGCCAGCAGCTGGGGCGCGATCCCTAGCTATGGCTACACCTTC
CASSWGAIPSYGYTF
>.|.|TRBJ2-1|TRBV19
TGTGCCAGTAGTATAGGACCCATAGATACCTACAATGAGCAGTTCTTC
CASSIGPIDTYNEQFF
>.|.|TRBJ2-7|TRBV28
TGTGCCAGCAATAGGGTAGCGACTCGTTTTGAGCAGTACTTC
CASNRVATRFEQYF
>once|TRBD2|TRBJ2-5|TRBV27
TGTGCCAGCAGTTTCGGGGGGACAGAGACCCAGTACTTC
CASSFGGTETQYF
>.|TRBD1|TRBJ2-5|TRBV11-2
TGTGCCAGCAGCTTAGCCACAGGGGGGCGGGAGACCCAGTACTTC
CASSLATGGRETQYF
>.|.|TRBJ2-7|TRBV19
TGTGCCAGTAGTACTCGACTAGTCTACGAGCAGTACTTC
CASSTRLVYEQYF
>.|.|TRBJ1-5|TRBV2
TGTGCCAGCAGTGAAGCGGCGGGGGGACTTCAGCCCCAGCATTTT
CASSEAAGGLQPQHF